These T cell receptor beta chains were read from a single sample in a study of beta chain features in type 1 diabetes. Repertoires were generated with immunoSEQ multiplex PCR, while TCRdb's copy carries only in-frame clones and drops some. This sample has under 400,000 clones, with about 15% found just once. Sequenced: central memory CD4+ T cells from blood. These receptors came from a man in his thirties or forties in good health. CDR3s include the opening cysteine and the closing phenylalanine or tryptophan. Each record gives: D gene, clone size, V gene, CDR3 length, J gene, CDR3 protein, CDR3 DNA. The D gene is left open where the match is weak. The size of a clone is reported for some rows only, either as once, few or many, or as a class for expanded clones.

d_call: -; clone_size: few; v_call: TRBV19; cdr3_length: 13; j_call: TRBJ2-3; cdr3_aa: CASMEGSTDTQYF; cdr3_nt: TGTGCCAGTATGGAGGGGAGCACAGATACGCAGTATTTT
d_call: -; clone_size: -; v_call: TRBV29-1; cdr3_length: 12; j_call: TRBJ2-5; cdr3_aa: CSVPTGSETQYF; cdr3_nt: TGCAGCGTACCGACAGGATCAGAGACCCAGTACTTC
d_call: -; clone_size: -; v_call: TRBV4-3; cdr3_length: 14; j_call: TRBJ1-2; cdr3_aa: CASSQDLAGDGYTF; cdr3_nt: TGCGCCAGCAGCCAAGATCTCGCAGGGGACGGCTACACCTTC
d_call: -; clone_size: -; v_call: TRBV7-7; cdr3_length: 14; j_call: TRBJ2-6; cdr3_aa: CASSRASGANVLTF; cdr3_nt: TGTGCCAGCTCGCGGGCCTCTGGGGCCAACGTCCTGACTTTC
d_call: TRBD1; clone_size: few; v_call: TRBV5-5; cdr3_length: 14; j_call: TRBJ2-2; cdr3_aa: CASRITGGTGELFF; cdr3_nt: TGTGCCAGCAGGATTACAGGGGGCACCGGGGAGCTGTTTTTT
d_call: TRBD1; clone_size: few; v_call: TRBV27; cdr3_length: 13; j_call: TRBJ2-3; cdr3_aa: CAGPTGEEDTQYF; cdr3_nt: TGTGCCGGACCGACAGGGGAGGAAGATACGCAGTATTTT
d_call: -; clone_size: -; v_call: TRBV7-8; cdr3_length: 18; j_call: TRBJ2-1; cdr3_aa: CASSAKPRGGISYNEQFF; cdr3_nt: TGTGCCAGCAGTGCAAAACCAAGGGGTGGGATCTCCTACAATGAGCAGTTCTTC
d_call: -; clone_size: -; v_call: TRBV25-1; cdr3_length: 15; j_call: TRBJ2-3; cdr3_aa: CASSEFRGAADTQYF; cdr3_nt: TGTGCCAGCAGTGAATTCCGTGGGGCCGCAGATACGCAGTATTTT
d_call: -; clone_size: -; v_call: TRBV5-1; cdr3_length: 15; j_call: TRBJ2-2; cdr3_aa: CASSPDYPNTGELFF; cdr3_nt: TGCGCCAGCAGCCCGGACTACCCGAACACCGGGGAGCTGTTTTTT
d_call: -; clone_size: many; v_call: TRBV5-1; cdr3_length: 17; j_call: TRBJ1-3; cdr3_aa: CASRVQPGRSPGNTIYF; cdr3_nt: TGCGCCAGCAGGGTACAACCGGGACGGAGCCCTGGAAACACCATATATTTT
d_call: -; clone_size: -; v_call: TRBV15; cdr3_length: 12; j_call: TRBJ2-6; cdr3_aa: CATGAGANVLTF; cdr3_nt: TGTGCCACAGGAGCTGGGGCCAACGTCCTGACTTTC
d_call: TRBD2; clone_size: few; v_call: TRBV13; cdr3_length: 19; j_call: TRBJ2-1; cdr3_aa: CASSLGGLAGTSSYNEQFF; cdr3_nt: TGTGCCAGCAGCTTAGGAGGACTAGCGGGTACCAGCTCCTACAATGAGCAGTTCTTC
d_call: -; clone_size: -; v_call: TRBV10-1; cdr3_length: 14; j_call: TRBJ1-5; cdr3_aa: CASGRGRENQPQHF; cdr3_nt: TGCGCCAGCGGGCGGGGGAGGGAGAATCAGCCCCAGCATTTT
d_call: TRBD1; clone_size: many; v_call: TRBV25-1; cdr3_length: 15; j_call: TRBJ1-1; cdr3_aa: CASSDPAGGATEAFF; cdr3_nt: TGTGCCAGCAGTGACCCCGCAGGGGGTGCCACTGAAGCTTTCTTT
d_call: -; clone_size: many; v_call: TRBV13; cdr3_length: 13; j_call: TRBJ2-3; cdr3_aa: CASSFFSTDTQYF; cdr3_nt: TGTGCCAGCAGCTTTTTCTCAACAGATACGCAGTATTTT
d_call: TRBD1; clone_size: -; v_call: TRBV5-1; cdr3_length: 15; j_call: TRBJ2-1; cdr3_aa: CASSSAGGTYNEQFF; cdr3_nt: TGCGCCAGCAGCTCAGCAGGGGGCACCTACAATGAGCAGTTCTTC
d_call: TRBD2; clone_size: -; v_call: TRBV7-9; cdr3_length: 16; j_call: TRBJ2-3; cdr3_aa: CAPGASGRAATDTQYF; cdr3_nt: TGCGCCCCGGGGGCTAGCGGGAGGGCCGCCACAGATACGCAGTATTTT
d_call: -; clone_size: few; v_call: TRBV5-1; cdr3_length: 14; j_call: TRBJ2-7; cdr3_aa: CASNPGEAGREQYF; cdr3_nt: TGCGCCAGCAACCCCGGGGAAGCCGGCCGAGAGCAGTACTTC
d_call: -; clone_size: -; v_call: TRBV9; cdr3_length: 14; j_call: TRBJ1-3; cdr3_aa: CASSAAVSGNTIYF; cdr3_nt: TGTGCCAGCAGCGCCGCCGTCTCTGGAAACACCATATATTTT
d_call: TRBD2; clone_size: -; v_call: TRBV7-7; cdr3_length: 15; j_call: TRBJ2-5; cdr3_aa: CASSRRGGNRETQYF; cdr3_nt: TGTGCCAGCAGCCGCCGCGGGGGGAATCGAGAGACCCAGTACTTC
d_call: TRBD2; clone_size: many; v_call: TRBV30; cdr3_length: 13; j_call: TRBJ2-3; cdr3_aa: CARSGRAGDTQYF; cdr3_nt: TGTGCCCGCAGCGGGAGGGCCGGAGATACGCAGTATTTT
d_call: -; clone_size: -; v_call: TRBV4-2; cdr3_length: 17; j_call: TRBJ2-6; cdr3_aa: CASSHRSSNSGANVLTF; cdr3_nt: TGTGCCAGCAGCCATAGATCGAGCAACTCTGGGGCCAACGTCCTGACTTTC
d_call: -; clone_size: -; v_call: TRBV7-2; cdr3_length: 13; j_call: TRBJ1-5; cdr3_aa: CASSAERYQPQHF; cdr3_nt: TGTGCCAGCAGCGCGGAGAGATATCAGCCCCAGCATTTT
d_call: -; clone_size: few; v_call: TRBV9; cdr3_length: 15; j_call: TRBJ2-3; cdr3_aa: CASSVSTSYTDTQYF; cdr3_nt: TGTGCCAGCAGCGTTTCGACCAGTTACACAGATACGCAGTATTTT
d_call: TRBD2; clone_size: -; v_call: TRBV7-9; cdr3_length: 14; j_call: TRBJ2-5; cdr3_aa: CASSLRAGGETQYF; cdr3_nt: TGTGCCAGCAGCCTAAGAGCGGGAGGGGAGACCCAGTACTTC
d_call: -; clone_size: few; v_call: TRBV11-3; cdr3_length: 14; j_call: TRBJ1-1; cdr3_aa: CASSLRLMNTEAFF; cdr3_nt: TGTGCCAGCAGCTTAAGGCTGATGAACACTGAAGCTTTCTTT
d_call: -; clone_size: many; v_call: TRBV5-1; cdr3_length: 15; j_call: TRBJ2-5; cdr3_aa: CASSPPQGRQETQYF; cdr3_nt: TGCGCCAGCAGCCCACCGCAGGGTCGGCAAGAGACCCAGTACTTC
d_call: TRBD1; clone_size: few; v_call: TRBV4-1; cdr3_length: 15; j_call: TRBJ2-4; cdr3_aa: CASSQEGQGYGIQYF; cdr3_nt: TGCGCCAGCAGCCAAGAGGGACAGGGTTACGGCATTCAGTACTTC
d_call: -; clone_size: few; v_call: TRBV18; cdr3_length: 14; j_call: TRBJ1-1; cdr3_aa: CASSPLDSFTEAFF; cdr3_nt: TGTGCCAGCTCACCGTTGGACAGTTTCACTGAAGCTTTCTTT
d_call: -; clone_size: few; v_call: TRBV6-1; cdr3_length: 15; j_call: TRBJ2-7; cdr3_aa: CASIAPGSGGYEQYF; cdr3_nt: TGTGCCAGCATCGCCCCAGGATCAGGCGGCTACGAGCAGTACTTC
d_call: -; clone_size: -; v_call: TRBV7-2; cdr3_length: 16; j_call: TRBJ2-6; cdr3_aa: CASSLDRSSGANVLTF; cdr3_nt: TGTGCCAGCAGCCTGGATAGGAGCTCTGGGGCCAACGTCCTGACTTTC
d_call: TRBD2; clone_size: -; v_call: TRBV9; cdr3_length: 19; j_call: TRBJ2-7; cdr3_aa: CASRKSFRGLAGLPYEQYF; cdr3_nt: TGTGCCAGCAGAAAGTCCTTTAGGGGACTAGCGGGTCTACCCTACGAGCAGTACTTC
d_call: -; clone_size: -; v_call: TRBV4-3; cdr3_length: 17; j_call: TRBJ2-2; cdr3_aa: CASSQDRGGANTGELFF; cdr3_nt: TGCGCCAGCAGCCAAGATCGGGGCGGAGCGAACACCGGGGAGCTGTTTTTT
d_call: TRBD2; clone_size: -; v_call: TRBV13; cdr3_length: 14; j_call: TRBJ2-1; cdr3_aa: CATRERTSGNEQFF; cdr3_nt: TGTGCCACCCGGGAACGGACTAGCGGTAATGAGCAGTTCTTC
d_call: -; clone_size: -; v_call: TRBV6-5; cdr3_length: 14; j_call: TRBJ1-5; cdr3_aa: CASTLGGSDQPQHF; cdr3_nt: TGTGCCAGCACCCTCGGCGGGTCGGATCAGCCCCAGCATTTT
d_call: -; clone_size: few; v_call: TRBV27; cdr3_length: 15; j_call: TRBJ1-2; cdr3_aa: CASSLYSTPNYGYTF; cdr3_nt: TGTGCCAGCAGTTTATATAGTACCCCTAACTATGGCTACACCTTC
d_call: TRBD1; clone_size: few; v_call: TRBV4-3; cdr3_length: 16; j_call: TRBJ2-2; cdr3_aa: CASSQATGTVTGELFF; cdr3_nt: TGCGCCAGCAGCCAAGCTACAGGGACAGTTACCGGGGAGCTGTTTTTT
d_call: -; clone_size: medium-sized; v_call: TRBV4-3; cdr3_length: 13; j_call: TRBJ1-3; cdr3_aa: CASSHTSGNTIYF; cdr3_nt: TGCGCCAGCAGCCACACCTCTGGAAACACCATATATTTT
d_call: -; clone_size: -; v_call: TRBV7-9; cdr3_length: 15; j_call: TRBJ1-4; cdr3_aa: CASSLQGRDNEKLFF; cdr3_nt: TGTGCCAGCAGCCTCCAGGGAAGGGATAATGAAAAACTGTTTTTT
d_call: -; clone_size: -; v_call: TRBV7-6; cdr3_length: 15; j_call: TRBJ2-2; cdr3_aa: CASSLDRIIHGELFF; cdr3_nt: TGTGCCAGCAGCTTAGACAGGATTATTCACGGGGAGCTGTTTTTT
d_call: -; clone_size: -; v_call: TRBV4-3; cdr3_length: 18; j_call: TRBJ1-1; cdr3_aa: CASSQDLPPTTGGTEAFF; cdr3_nt: TGCGCCAGCAGCCAAGACTTACCCCCTACGACAGGAGGGACTGAAGCTTTCTTT
d_call: TRBD2; clone_size: -; v_call: TRBV5-1; cdr3_length: 16; j_call: TRBJ2-7; cdr3_aa: CASSFGPGGGNYEQYF; cdr3_nt: TGCGCCAGCAGCTTTGGACCGGGCGGGGGAAACTACGAGCAGTACTTC
d_call: -; clone_size: -; v_call: TRBV29-1; cdr3_length: 15; j_call: TRBJ2-1; cdr3_aa: CSHKGGTRSYNEQFF; cdr3_nt: TGCAGCCATAAGGGCGGGACGAGGAGTTACAATGAGCAGTTCTTC
d_call: -; clone_size: -; v_call: TRBV9; cdr3_length: 15; j_call: TRBJ1-3; cdr3_aa: CASSPDSYSGNTIYF; cdr3_nt: TGTGCCAGCAGCCCGGACAGTTACTCTGGAAACACCATATATTTT
d_call: -; clone_size: -; v_call: TRBV6-1; cdr3_length: 13; j_call: TRBJ2-1; cdr3_aa: CASSERGYNEQFF; cdr3_nt: TGTGCCAGCAGTGAGAGGGGCTACAATGAGCAGTTCTTC
d_call: -; clone_size: few; v_call: TRBV2; cdr3_length: 15; j_call: TRBJ1-2; cdr3_aa: CASTLEWATNYGYTF; cdr3_nt: TGTGCCAGCACCCTTGAGTGGGCAACCAACTATGGCTACACCTTC
d_call: -; clone_size: -; v_call: TRBV7-8; cdr3_length: 15; j_call: TRBJ2-2; cdr3_aa: CASSFSGEKFGELFF; cdr3_nt: TGTGCCAGCAGCTTTTCGGGGGAGAAGTTCGGGGAGCTGTTTTTT
d_call: -; clone_size: few; v_call: TRBV5-1; cdr3_length: 13; j_call: TRBJ2-7; cdr3_aa: CASSTQGQHEQYF; cdr3_nt: TGCGCCAGCAGCACACAGGGCCAGCACGAGCAGTACTTC
d_call: -; clone_size: few; v_call: TRBV4-3; cdr3_length: 14; j_call: TRBJ1-5; cdr3_aa: CASSQGWRNQPQHF; cdr3_nt: TGCGCCAGCAGCCAAGGCTGGAGAAATCAGCCCCAGCATTTT
d_call: TRBD2; clone_size: -; v_call: TRBV5-1; cdr3_length: 15; j_call: TRBJ2-3; cdr3_aa: CASSSTSGGADTQYF; cdr3_nt: TGCGCCAGCAGCTCTACTAGCGGGGGGGCAGATACGCAGTATTTT
d_call: TRBD1; clone_size: -; v_call: TRBV11-2; cdr3_length: 15; j_call: TRBJ1-6; cdr3_aa: CASSSDRGIESPLHF; cdr3_nt: TGTGCCAGCAGCAGCGACAGGGGGATCGAGTCACCCCTCCACTTT
d_call: TRBD1; clone_size: -; v_call: TRBV7-2; cdr3_length: 15; j_call: TRBJ1-6; cdr3_aa: CASSSRQGGGSPLHF; cdr3_nt: TGTGCCAGCAGCTCTAGACAGGGCGGGGGTTCACCCCTCCACTTT
d_call: -; clone_size: -; v_call: TRBV21-1; cdr3_length: 18; j_call: TRBJ2-1; cdr3_aa: CASSKKTLGSPWCHEQFF; cdr3_nt: TGTGCCAGCAGCAAAAAAACCCTGGGCAGCCCCTGGTGCCATGAGCAGTTCTTC
d_call: -; clone_size: -; v_call: TRBV5-1; cdr3_length: 15; j_call: TRBJ2-2; cdr3_aa: CASSLKGAGAGELFF; cdr3_nt: TGCGCCAGCAGCTTGAAAGGGGCCGGGGCCGGGGAGCTGTTTTTT
d_call: TRBD1; clone_size: few; v_call: TRBV6-5; cdr3_length: 13; j_call: TRBJ2-7; cdr3_aa: CASKVQGAYEQYF; cdr3_nt: TGTGCCAGCAAAGTGCAGGGGGCCTACGAGCAGTACTTC
d_call: -; clone_size: -; v_call: TRBV7-2; cdr3_length: 13; j_call: TRBJ2-1; cdr3_aa: CASSLVARNEQFF; cdr3_nt: TGTGCCAGCAGCTTAGTAGCGCGCAATGAGCAGTTCTTC
d_call: -; clone_size: -; v_call: TRBV5-6; cdr3_length: 12; j_call: TRBJ2-1; cdr3_aa: CASSLADLEQFF; cdr3_nt: TGTGCCAGCAGCTTGGCAGATTTGGAGCAGTTCTTC
d_call: -; clone_size: few; v_call: TRBV4-1; cdr3_length: 16; j_call: TRBJ2-3; cdr3_aa: CASSQDRGARVDTQYF; cdr3_nt: TGCGCCAGCAGCCAAGATAGAGGGGCCAGGGTAGATACGCAGTATTTT